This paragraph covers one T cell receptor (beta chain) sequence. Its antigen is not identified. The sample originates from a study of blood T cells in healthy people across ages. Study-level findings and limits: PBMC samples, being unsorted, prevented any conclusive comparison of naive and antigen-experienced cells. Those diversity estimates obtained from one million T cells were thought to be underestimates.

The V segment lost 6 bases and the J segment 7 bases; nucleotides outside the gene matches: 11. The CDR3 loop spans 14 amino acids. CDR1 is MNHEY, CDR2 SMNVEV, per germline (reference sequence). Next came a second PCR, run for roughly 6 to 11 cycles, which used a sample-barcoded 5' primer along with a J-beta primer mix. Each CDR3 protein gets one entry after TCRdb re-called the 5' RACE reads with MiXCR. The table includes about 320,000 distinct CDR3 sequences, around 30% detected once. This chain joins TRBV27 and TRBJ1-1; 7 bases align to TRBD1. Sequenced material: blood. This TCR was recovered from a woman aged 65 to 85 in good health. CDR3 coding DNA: TGTGCCAGCAGGCTTATAGGGGGCAGCGGTGAAGCTTTCTTT. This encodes CASRLIGGSGEAFF.